This T cell receptor (beta chain) was obtained from a study of blood T cell repertoires in COVID-19. CDR3 size: 15 residues. J was trimmed by 8 bases and V by 1 base; bases with no gene match: 6. Germline CDR1 reads SGHNT; CDR2 reads YENEEA. A few counts support this clone. Original methodology: Amplification with reference gene primers provided the estimates of nucleated cell counts. Method: immunoSEQ multiplex PCR; TCRdb's copy keeps in-frame clones and lacks some. That table is the source of V, J and clone size, and D and trimming were worked out from the DNA. The sample yields roughly 200,000 clones, 85% seen once.

The sequenced sample was peripheral blood. This TCR was sampled from a person aged 70 to 80 with COVID-19, enrolled during active disease. This chain connects TRBV11-3 to TRBJ2-1; 9 nucleotides match TRBD1. This chain's CDR3 is CASSLVSTGGYEQFF. DNA of the CDR3: TGTGCCAGCAGCTTAGTTTCGACAGGGGGATATGAGCAGTTCTTC.